A selection of T cell receptor beta chains follows, all from one sample in a study of spatial heterogeneity in lung cancer. TCRdb itself ran the 5' RACE reads through MiXCR, one entry per CDR3 protein. The data contain fewer than 11,000 distinct CDR3 sequences, roughly 12% of them singletons. The starting material was lung tumor tissue, obtained at surgery. Every receptor here comes from a male donor with early-stage non-small cell lung cancer. Each CDR3 is given with its conserved first and last residue. The D gene is left open where the match is weak. Only part of the rows carry a size: once, few, many, or a class if the clone is expanded.

>many|TRBD2|TRBV10-2|12|TRBJ2-7
CASSPSGYEQYF
TGCGCCAGCAGCCCTAGCGGCTACGAGCAGTACTTC
>many|-|TRBV2|16|TRBJ2-3
CASSETAGLSTDTQYF
TGTGCCAGCAGTGAGACGGCAGGGCTAAGCACAGATACGCAGTATTTT
>many|-|TRBV29-1|14|TRBJ2-5
CSGRDFESAETQYF
TGCAGCGGCCGGGACTTCGAATCGGCTGAGACCCAGTACTTC
>many|TRBD1|TRBV20-1|13|TRBJ1-2
CSAETGEFGGYTF
TGCAGTGCAGAAACAGGGGAGTTTGGTGGCTACACCTTC
>many|-|TRBV10-3|14|TRBJ2-1
CAISDMTQVNEQFF
TGTGCCATCAGTGACATGACACAGGTCAATGAGCAGTTCTTC
>medium-sized|-|TRBV3-1|13|TRBJ2-1
CASSQDRYNEQFF
TGTGCCAGCAGCCAAGATAGGTACAATGAGCAGTTCTTC
>many|TRBD1|TRBV12-3/TRBV12-4|12|TRBJ2-7
CASSLTGNEQYF
TGTGCCAGCAGTTTGACAGGGAACGAGCAGTACTTC
>medium-sized|-|TRBV29-1|11|TRBJ1-2
CSVVVGWFYTF
TGCAGCGTTGTTGTCGGGTGGTTCTACACCTTC
>medium-sized|-|TRBV5-4|16|TRBJ1-3
CASSLGGPYSGNTIYF
TGTGCCAGCAGCTTGGGGGGACCGTACTCTGGAAACACCATATATTTT
>medium-sized|-|TRBV20-1|10|TRBJ2-5
CSATRETQYF
TGCAGTGCTACACGCGAGACCCAGTACTTC
>many|TRBD1|TRBV5-1|15|TRBJ2-3
CASSSRQGRTDTQYF
TGCGCCAGCAGCTCTAGACAGGGCCGCACAGATACGCAGTATTTT
>many|TRBD2|TRBV18|16|TRBJ2-3
CASSPRTSGAPDTQYF
TGTGCCAGCTCCCCCCGGACTAGCGGAGCACCAGATACGCAGTATTTT
>many|TRBD1|TRBV5-1|14|TRBJ2-3
CASRTGDSTDTQYF
TGCGCCAGTCGGACAGGGGATAGCACAGATACGCAGTATTTT
>medium-sized|TRBD1|TRBV5-1|16|TRBJ1-2
CASSLETGAGDYGYTF
TGCGCCAGCAGCTTGGAGACAGGGGCCGGTGACTATGGCTACACCTTC
>many|TRBD2|TRBV27|18|TRBJ2-3
CASSLSGTSIPSTDTQYF
TGTGCCAGCAGTTTATCCGGGACTAGCATCCCTAGCACAGATACGCAGTATTTT
>medium-sized|TRBD1|TRBV6-5|15|TRBJ1-6
CASSYLTGENSPLHF
TGTGCCAGCAGTTACCTGACAGGGGAGAATTCACCCCTCCACTTT
>few|-|TRBV18|16|TRBJ1-1
CASSPRIFGVNTEAFF
TGTGCCAGCTCACCAAGGATTTTTGGGGTGAACACTGAAGCTTTCTTT
>medium-sized|-|TRBV6-1|13|TRBJ1-4
CASSVRWDEKLFF
TGTGCCAGCAGTGTCCGGTGGGATGAAAAACTGTTTTTT
>many|-|TRBV7-2|13|TRBJ1-4
CASSQRSGEKLFF
TGTGCCAGCAGCCAAAGGAGCGGGGAAAAACTGTTTTTT
>-|-|TRBV20-1|14|TRBJ2-5
CSAPKGVGQETQYF
TGCAGTGCCCCAAAGGGAGTTGGACAAGAGACCCAGTACTTC
>many|-|TRBV20-1|11|TRBJ1-2
CSVPGVGGYTF
TGCAGTGTTCCAGGGGTTGGGGGCTACACCTTC
>many|TRBD2|TRBV29-1|16|TRBJ2-2
CSVGLAGGSVTGELFF
TGCAGCGTTGGGCTAGCGGGAGGTTCGGTCACCGGGGAGCTGTTTTTT
>many|TRBD1|TRBV9|16|TRBJ1-3
CASSVDPGTEGNTIYF
TGTGCCAGCAGCGTAGATCCCGGGACAGAAGGAAACACCATATATTTT
>many|TRBD2|TRBV29-1|13|TRBJ2-5
CSVLLAGGETQYF
TGCAGCGTCCTACTAGCGGGAGGGGAGACCCAGTACTTC
>medium-sized|-|TRBV21-1|20|TRBJ2-5
CASSLAPGLAGGLKEETQYF
TGTGCCAGCAGCCTAGCTCCGGGACTAGCGGGAGGCCTTAAAGAAGAGACCCAGTACTTC
>many|-|TRBV5-4|14|TRBJ1-1
CASPPGEMNTEAFF
TGTGCCAGCCCCCCAGGGGAGATGAACACTGAAGCTTTCTTT
>many|-|TRBV7-9|15|TRBJ2-1
CASSSPERPNNEQFF
TGTGCCAGCAGCTCGCCGGAAAGGCCAAACAATGAGCAGTTCTTC
>medium-sized|TRBD1|TRBV3-1|16|TRBJ1-2
CASSPNLGPTGAGYTF
TGTGCCAGCAGCCCAAACCTTGGACCGACAGGGGCTGGCTACACCTTC
>medium-sized|-|TRBV6-1|14|TRBJ1-1
CASSGAGYYTEAFF
TGTGCCAGCAGCGGGGCAGGCTACTACACTGAAGCTTTCTTT